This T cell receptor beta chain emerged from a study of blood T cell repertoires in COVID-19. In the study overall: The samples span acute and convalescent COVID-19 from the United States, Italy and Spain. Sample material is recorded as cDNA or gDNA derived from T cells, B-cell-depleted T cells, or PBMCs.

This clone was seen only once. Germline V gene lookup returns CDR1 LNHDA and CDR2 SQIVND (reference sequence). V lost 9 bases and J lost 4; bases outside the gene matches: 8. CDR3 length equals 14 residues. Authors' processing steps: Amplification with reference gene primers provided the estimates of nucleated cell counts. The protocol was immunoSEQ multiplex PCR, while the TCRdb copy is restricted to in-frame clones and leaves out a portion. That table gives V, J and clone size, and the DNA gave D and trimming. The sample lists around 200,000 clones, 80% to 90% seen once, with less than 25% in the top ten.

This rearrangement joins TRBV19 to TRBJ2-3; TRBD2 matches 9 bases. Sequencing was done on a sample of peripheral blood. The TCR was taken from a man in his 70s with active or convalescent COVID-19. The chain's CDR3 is CASHSGGGSDTQYF. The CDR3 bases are TGTGCCAGCCATAGCGGGGGTGGCTCAGATACGCAGTATTTT.